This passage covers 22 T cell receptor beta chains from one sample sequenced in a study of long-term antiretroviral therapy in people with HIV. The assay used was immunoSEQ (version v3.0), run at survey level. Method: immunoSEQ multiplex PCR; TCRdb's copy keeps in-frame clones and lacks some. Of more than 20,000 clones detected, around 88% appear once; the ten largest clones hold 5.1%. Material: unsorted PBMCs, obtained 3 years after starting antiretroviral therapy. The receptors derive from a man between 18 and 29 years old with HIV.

The CDR3 DNA sequence: TGTGCCAGCAGTAGTGGAACAGGGGTCTATGGCTACACCTTC. Translating it yields CASSSGTGVYGYTF. The chain links TRBV6-5 to TRBJ1-2; TRBD1 agrees at 7 bases. V lost 5 bases and J lost 4; bases outside the gene matches: 7. Germline values: CDR1 MNHEY, CDR2 SVGAGI. The CDR3 sequence is 14 residues long.

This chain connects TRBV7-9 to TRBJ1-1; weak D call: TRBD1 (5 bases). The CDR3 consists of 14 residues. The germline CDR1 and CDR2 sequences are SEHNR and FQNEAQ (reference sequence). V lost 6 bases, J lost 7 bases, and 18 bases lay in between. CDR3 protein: CASRRFTGDDEAFF. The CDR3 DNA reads TGTGCCAGCAGACGATTCACGGGGGACGATGAAGCTTTCTTT. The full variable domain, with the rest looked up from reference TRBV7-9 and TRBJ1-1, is DTGVSQNPRHKITKRGQNVTFRCDPISEHNRLYWYRQTLGQGPEFLTYFQNEAQLEKSRLLSDRFSAERPKGSFSTLEIQRTEQGDSAMYLCASRRFTGDDEAFFGQGTRLTVV.

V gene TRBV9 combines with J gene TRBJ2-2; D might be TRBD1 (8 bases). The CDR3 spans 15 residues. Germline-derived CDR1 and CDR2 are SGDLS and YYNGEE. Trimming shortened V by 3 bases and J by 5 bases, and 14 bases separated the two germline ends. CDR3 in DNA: TGTGCCAGCAGCGCCCAACAGGGGGGGACCGGGGAGCTGTTTTTT. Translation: CASSAQQGGTGELFF. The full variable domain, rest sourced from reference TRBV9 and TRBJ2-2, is DSGVTQTPKHLITATGQRVTLRCSPRSGDLSVYWYQQSLDQGLQFLIQYYNGEERAKGNILERFSAQQFPDLHSELNLSSLELGDSALYFCASSAQQGGTGELFFGEGSRLTVL.

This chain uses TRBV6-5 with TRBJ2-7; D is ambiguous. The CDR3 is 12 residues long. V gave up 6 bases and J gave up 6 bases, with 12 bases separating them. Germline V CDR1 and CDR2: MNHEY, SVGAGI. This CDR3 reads CASREPRGEQYF. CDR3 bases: TGTGCCAGCAGGGAGCCGCGAGGCGAGCAGTACTTC.

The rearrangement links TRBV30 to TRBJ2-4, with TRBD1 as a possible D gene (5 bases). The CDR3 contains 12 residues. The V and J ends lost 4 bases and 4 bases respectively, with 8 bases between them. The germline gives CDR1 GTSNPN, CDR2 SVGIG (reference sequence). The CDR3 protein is CAWMAGKNIQYF. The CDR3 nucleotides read TGTGCCTGGATGGCAGGGAAAAACATTCAGTACTTC.

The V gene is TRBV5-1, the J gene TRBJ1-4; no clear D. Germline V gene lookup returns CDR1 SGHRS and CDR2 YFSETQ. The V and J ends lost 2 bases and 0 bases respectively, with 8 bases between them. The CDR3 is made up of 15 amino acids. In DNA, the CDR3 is TGCGCCAGCAGCTTCGTGAGTGCAACTAATGAAAAACTGTTTTTT. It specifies CASSFVSATNEKLFF.

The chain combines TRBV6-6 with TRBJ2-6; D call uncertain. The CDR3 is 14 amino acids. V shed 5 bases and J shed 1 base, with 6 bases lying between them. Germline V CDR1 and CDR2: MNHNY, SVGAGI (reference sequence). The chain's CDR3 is CASSRSSGANVLTF. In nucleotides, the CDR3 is TGTGCCAGCAGTAGGAGTTCTGGGGCCAACGTCCTGACTTTC.

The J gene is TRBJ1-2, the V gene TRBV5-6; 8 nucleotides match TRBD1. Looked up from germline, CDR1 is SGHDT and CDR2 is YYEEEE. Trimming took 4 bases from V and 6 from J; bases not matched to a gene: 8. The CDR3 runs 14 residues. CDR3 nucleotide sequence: TGTGCCAGCAGCAGGACCGGACAGGGCCATGGCTACACCTTC. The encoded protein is CASSRTGQGHGYTF.

CDR3 coding DNA: TGTGCCAGCTCACCAGGGGTTATAGATGGCTACACCTTC. Its translation is CASSPGVIDGYTF. The gene calls are TRBV18 and TRBJ1-2; no definite D call. The CDR3 contains 13 residues. The V end lost 2 bases, the J end lost 6 bases, and 10 bases lay between the germline ends. Germline values: CDR1 KGHSH, CDR2 LQKENI.

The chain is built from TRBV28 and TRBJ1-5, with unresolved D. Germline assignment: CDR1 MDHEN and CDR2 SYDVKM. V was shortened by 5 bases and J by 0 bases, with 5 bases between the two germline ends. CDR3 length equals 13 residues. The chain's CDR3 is CASSKDSNQPQHF. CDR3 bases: TGTGCCAGCAGTAAGGATAGCAATCAGCCCCAGCATTTT.

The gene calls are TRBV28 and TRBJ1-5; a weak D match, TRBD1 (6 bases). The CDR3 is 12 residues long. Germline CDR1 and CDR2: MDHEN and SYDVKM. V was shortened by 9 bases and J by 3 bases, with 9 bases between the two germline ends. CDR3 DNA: TGTGCCAGTTCAGGGGACAATCAGCCCCAGCATTTT. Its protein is CASSGDNQPQHF.

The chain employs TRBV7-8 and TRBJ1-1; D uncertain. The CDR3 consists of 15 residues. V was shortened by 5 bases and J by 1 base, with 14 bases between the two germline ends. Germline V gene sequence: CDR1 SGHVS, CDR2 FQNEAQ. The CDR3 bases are TGTGCCAGCAGCCCGAAGAGGATCCCGAACACTGAAGCTTTCTTT. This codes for CASSPKRIPNTEAFF.

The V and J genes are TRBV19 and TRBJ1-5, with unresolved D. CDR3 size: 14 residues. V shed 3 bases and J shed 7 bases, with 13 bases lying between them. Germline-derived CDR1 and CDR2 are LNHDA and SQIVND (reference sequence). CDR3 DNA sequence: TGTGCCAGTAGTATTTCCCCAAACTTCCAGCCCCAGCATTTT. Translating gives CASSISPNFQPQHF.

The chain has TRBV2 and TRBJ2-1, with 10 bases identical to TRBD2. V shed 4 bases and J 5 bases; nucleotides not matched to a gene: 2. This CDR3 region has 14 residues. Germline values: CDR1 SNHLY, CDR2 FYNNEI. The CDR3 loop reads CASSGSGGDNEQFF. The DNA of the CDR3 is TGTGCCAGCAGTGGAAGCGGGGGGGACAATGAGCAGTTCTTC. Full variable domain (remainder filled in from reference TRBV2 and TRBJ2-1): EPEVTQTPSHQVTQMGQEVILRCVPISNHLYFYWYRQILGQKVEFLVSFYNNEISEKSEIFDDQFSVERPDGSNFTLKIRSTKLEDSAMYFCASSGSGGDNEQFFGPGTRLTVL.

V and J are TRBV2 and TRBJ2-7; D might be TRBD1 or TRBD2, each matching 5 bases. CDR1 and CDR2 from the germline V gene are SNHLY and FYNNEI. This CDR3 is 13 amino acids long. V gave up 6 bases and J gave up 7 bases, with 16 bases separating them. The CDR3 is CASRAGTQFEQYF. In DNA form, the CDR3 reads TGTGCCAGCAGGGCCGGGACCCAATTTGAGCAGTACTTC.

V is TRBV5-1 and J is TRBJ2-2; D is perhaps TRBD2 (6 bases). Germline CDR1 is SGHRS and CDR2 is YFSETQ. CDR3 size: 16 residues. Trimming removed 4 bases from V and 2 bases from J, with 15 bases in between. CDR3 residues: CASSPLGLQNTGELFF. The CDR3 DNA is TGCGCCAGCAGCCCCCTGGGACTGCAAAACACCGGGGAGCTGTTTTTT.

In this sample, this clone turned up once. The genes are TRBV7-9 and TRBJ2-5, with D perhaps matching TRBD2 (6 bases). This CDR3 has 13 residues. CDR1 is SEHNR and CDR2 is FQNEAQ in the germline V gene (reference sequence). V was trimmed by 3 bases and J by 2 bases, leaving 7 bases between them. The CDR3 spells CASSLGGQETQYF. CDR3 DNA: TGTGCCAGCAGCTTGGGGGGACAAGAGACCCAGTACTTC.

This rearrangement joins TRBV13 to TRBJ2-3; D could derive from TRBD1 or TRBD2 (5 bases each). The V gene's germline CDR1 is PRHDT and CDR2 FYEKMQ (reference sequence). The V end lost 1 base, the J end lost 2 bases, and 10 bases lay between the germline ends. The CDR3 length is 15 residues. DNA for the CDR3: TGTGCCAGCAGCTTAGTTACGGGACCCACAGATACGCAGTATTTT. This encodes CASSLVTGPTDTQYF.

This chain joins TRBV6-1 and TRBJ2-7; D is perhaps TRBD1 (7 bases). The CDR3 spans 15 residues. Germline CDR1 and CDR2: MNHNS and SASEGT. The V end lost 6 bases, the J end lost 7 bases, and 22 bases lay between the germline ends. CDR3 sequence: CASSALRQGRGEQYF. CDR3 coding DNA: TGTGCCAGCAGCGCCCTAAGACAGGGCCGGGGGGAGCAGTACTTC.

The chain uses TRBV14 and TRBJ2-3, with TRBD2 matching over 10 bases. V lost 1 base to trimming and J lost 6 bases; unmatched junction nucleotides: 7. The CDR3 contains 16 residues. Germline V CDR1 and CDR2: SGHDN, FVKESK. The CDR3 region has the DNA TGTGCCAGCAGCCAAGGAGCCCAGCGGGGGGGGGATACGCAGTATTTT. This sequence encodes CASSQGAQRGGDTQYF.

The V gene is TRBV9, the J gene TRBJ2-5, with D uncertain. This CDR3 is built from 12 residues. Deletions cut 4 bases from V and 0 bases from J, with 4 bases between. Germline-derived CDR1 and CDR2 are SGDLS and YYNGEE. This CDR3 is CASSRYQETQYF. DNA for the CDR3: TGTGCCAGCAGCCGGTACCAAGAGACCCAGTACTTC.

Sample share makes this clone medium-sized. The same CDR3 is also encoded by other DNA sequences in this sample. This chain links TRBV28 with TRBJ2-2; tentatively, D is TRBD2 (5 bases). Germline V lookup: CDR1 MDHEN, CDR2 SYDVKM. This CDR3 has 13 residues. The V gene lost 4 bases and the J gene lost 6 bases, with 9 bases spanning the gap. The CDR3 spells CASSSRGSGELFF. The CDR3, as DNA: TGTGCCAGCAGTTCCCGGGGTTCCGGGGAGCTGTTTTTT.